Each of the 6 T cell receptor beta chains below was sequenced from the same sample in a study of circulating CD8 cells and anti-PD-1 response in melanoma. Sorting of live CD3+CD8+TCRalphabeta+ cells by PD-1 and/or TIGIT gave four subsets. Each library started from roughly 15 ng of total RNA using the QIAseq Immune Repertoire TCR panel. TCRdb re-called the reads with MiXCR, one entry per CDR3 protein. The table records roughly 790 distinct CDR3 sequences, roughly 7.4% of them present only once. The specimen comprised CD8+ T cells from PBMCs, sampled at baseline or after one month of anti-PD-1 therapy (not recorded which). Every receptor here comes from a human donor with melanoma.

Of note for this clonotype: This may be a read error, as it is one base from a much larger clone. The chain links TRBV7-2 to TRBJ2-7; the match to TRBD2 covers 7 bases. The CDR3 runs 14 residues. From germline, CDR1 is SGHTA and CDR2 FQGNSA. For the CDR3, the DNA is TGTGCCAGCAGCTTCACCAGCGGGGCCTACGAGCGGTACTTC. It is translated as CASSFTSGAYERYF.

This clonotype was counted only a few times. This chain links TRBV12-3 or TRBV12-4 with TRBJ2-1; the match to TRBD1 covers 9 bases. This CDR3 is 17 amino acids long. J gave up 6 bases and V 6 bases, and 15 bases lay outside the gene matches. The CDR3 loop is CASSRGWGQGDLNEQFF. For the CDR3, the DNA is TGTGCCAGCAGCCGAGGGTGGGGACAGGGTGACCTCAATGAGCAGTTCTTC.

By share, this clonotype ranks as medium-sized. The chain combines TRBV19 with TRBJ2-7; D ambiguous. From germline, CDR1 is LNHDA and CDR2 SQIVND (reference sequence). The CDR3 runs to 11 residues. Trimming took off 5 bases at V and 0 bases at J, with 2 bases between the two ends. The CDR3 DNA reads TGTGCCAGTAGTGCCTCCTACGAGCAGTACTTC. Translated, it gives CASSASYEQYF.

Sample share makes this clonotype medium-sized (0.01 to 0.1%). The genes are TRBV24-1 and TRBJ2-2; a possible D gene is TRBD2 (5 bases). The V gene lost 10 bases and the J gene lost 3 bases, with 8 bases spanning the gap. The CDR3 has 12 amino acids. In germline, CDR1 is KGHDR, CDR2 SFDVKD. This CDR3 is CATKEDTGELFF. CDR3 coding DNA: TGTGCCACGAAGGAGGACACCGGGGAGCTGTTTTTT.

This clonotype has only a few counts. A much more abundant neighbour one base away suggests this may be a read error. This chain joins TRBV7-3 and TRBJ2-5; D possibly matches TRBD1 or TRBD2 (6 bases each). Germline lookup yields CDR1 SGHTA and CDR2 FQGTGA. There are 15 residues in the CDR3. CDR3 protein: CASSLSGAQGETQNF. The CDR3 region has the DNA TGTGCCAGCAGCTTATCGGGGGCGCAAGGGGAGACCCAGAACTTC. Variable domain in full (rest from reference TRBV7-3 and TRBJ2-5): GAGVSQTPSNKVTEKGKYVELRCDPISGHTALYWYRQSLGQGPEFLIYFQGTGAADDSGLPNDRFFAVRPEGSVSTLKIQRTERGDSAVYLCASSLSGAQGETQNFGPGTRLLVL.

This clonotype is medium-sized within its sample. This chain uses TRBV4-2 with TRBJ2-2; D gene unclear. V lost 0 bases and J lost 8, with 7 bases in between. There are 13 residues in the CDR3. From germline, CDR1 is LGHNA and CDR2 YNFKEQ. The CDR3 DNA sequence: TGTGCCAGCAGCCAAGATTCGAGGGGGGAGCTGTTTTTT. Translated, it gives CASSQDSRGELFF.